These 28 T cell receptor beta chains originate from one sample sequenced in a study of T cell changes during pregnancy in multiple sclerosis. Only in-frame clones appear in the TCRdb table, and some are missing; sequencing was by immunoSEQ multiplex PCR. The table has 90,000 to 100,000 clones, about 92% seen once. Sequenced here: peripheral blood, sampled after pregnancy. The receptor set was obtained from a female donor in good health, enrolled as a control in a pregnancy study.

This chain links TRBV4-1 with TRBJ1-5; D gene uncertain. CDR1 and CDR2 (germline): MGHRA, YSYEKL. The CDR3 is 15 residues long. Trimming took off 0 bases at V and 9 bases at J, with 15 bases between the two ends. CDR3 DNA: TGCGCCAGCAGCCAAGACACCTCCGCTCAGCGGCCCCAGCATTTT. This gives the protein CASSQDTSAQRPQHF.

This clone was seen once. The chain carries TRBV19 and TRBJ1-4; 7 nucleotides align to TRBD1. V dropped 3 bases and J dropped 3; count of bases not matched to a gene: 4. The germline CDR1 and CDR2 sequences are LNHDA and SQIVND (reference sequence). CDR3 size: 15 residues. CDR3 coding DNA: TGTGCCAGTAGTATCGACAGGGCCGCTAATGAAAAACTGTTTTTT. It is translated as CASSIDRAANEKLFF.

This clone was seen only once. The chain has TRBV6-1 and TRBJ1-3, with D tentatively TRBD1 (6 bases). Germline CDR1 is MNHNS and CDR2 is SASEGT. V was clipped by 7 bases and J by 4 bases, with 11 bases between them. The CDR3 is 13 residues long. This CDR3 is CASTRTVGNTIYF. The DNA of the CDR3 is TGTGCCAGCACTCGGACAGTCGGAAACACCATATATTTT.

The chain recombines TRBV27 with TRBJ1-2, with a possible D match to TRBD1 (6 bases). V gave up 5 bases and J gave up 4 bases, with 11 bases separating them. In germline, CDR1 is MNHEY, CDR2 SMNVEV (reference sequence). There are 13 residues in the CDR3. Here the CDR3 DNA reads TGTGCCAGCAGTCGGCAGGGGCGCTATGGCTACACCTTC. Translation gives CASSRQGRYGYTF.

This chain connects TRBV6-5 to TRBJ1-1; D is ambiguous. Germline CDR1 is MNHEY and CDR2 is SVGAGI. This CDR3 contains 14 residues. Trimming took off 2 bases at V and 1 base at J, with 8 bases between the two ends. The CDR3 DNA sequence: TGTGCCAGCAGTTACCAACGGGGGAACACTGAAGCTTTCTTT. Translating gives CASSYQRGNTEAFF.

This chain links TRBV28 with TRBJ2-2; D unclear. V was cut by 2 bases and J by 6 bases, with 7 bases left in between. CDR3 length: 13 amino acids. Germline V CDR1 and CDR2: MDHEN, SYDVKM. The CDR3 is CASSLIQAGELFF. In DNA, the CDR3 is TGTGCCAGCAGTTTAATCCAGGCCGGGGAGCTGTTTTTT. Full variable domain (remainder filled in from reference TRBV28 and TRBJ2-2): DVKVTQSSRYLVKRTGEKVFLECVQDMDHENMFWYRQDPGLGLRLIYFSYDVKMKEKGDIPEGYSVSREKKERFSLILESASTNQTSMYLCASSLIQAGELFFGEGSRLTVL.

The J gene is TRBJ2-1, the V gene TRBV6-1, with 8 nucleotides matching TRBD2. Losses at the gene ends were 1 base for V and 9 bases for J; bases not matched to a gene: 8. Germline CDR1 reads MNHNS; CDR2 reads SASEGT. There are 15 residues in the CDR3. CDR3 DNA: TGTGCCAGCAGTGAAGAACGGGGGGGGGCCGGTGAGCAGTTCTTC. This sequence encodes CASSEERGGAGEQFF.

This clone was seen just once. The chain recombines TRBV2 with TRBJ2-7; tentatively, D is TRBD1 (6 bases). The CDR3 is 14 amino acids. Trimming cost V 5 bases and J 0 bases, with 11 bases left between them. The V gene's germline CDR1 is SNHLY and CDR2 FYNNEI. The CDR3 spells CASSWAGASYEQYF. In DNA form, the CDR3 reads TGTGCCAGCAGTTGGGCAGGGGCCTCCTACGAGCAGTACTTC.

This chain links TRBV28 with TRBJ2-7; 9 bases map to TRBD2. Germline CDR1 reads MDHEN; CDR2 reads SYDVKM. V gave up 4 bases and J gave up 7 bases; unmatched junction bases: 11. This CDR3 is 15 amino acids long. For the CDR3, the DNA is TGTGCCAGCAGTTCCCTAGCGGGGTCATCAGGTGAGCAGTACTTC. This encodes CASSSLAGSSGEQYF.

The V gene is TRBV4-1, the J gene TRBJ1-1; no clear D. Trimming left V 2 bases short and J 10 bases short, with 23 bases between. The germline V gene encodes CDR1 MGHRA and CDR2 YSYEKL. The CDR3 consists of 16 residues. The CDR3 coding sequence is TGCGCCAGCAGCCAATTGTTGCGAAGTCGAAAGCGTCGAGCTTTCTTT. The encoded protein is CASSQLLRSRKRRAFF.

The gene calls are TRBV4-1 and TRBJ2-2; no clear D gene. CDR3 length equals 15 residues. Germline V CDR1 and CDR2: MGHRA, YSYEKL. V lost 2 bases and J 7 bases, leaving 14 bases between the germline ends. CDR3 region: CASSQPTSVSGELFF. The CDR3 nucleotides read TGCGCCAGCAGCCAACCGACAAGTGTAAGCGGGGAGCTGTTTTTT.

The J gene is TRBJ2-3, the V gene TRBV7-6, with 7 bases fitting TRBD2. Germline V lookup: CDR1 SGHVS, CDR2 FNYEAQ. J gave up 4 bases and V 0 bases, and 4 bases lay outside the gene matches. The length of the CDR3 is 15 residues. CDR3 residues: CASSLARGGADTQYF. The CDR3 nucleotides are TGTGCCAGCAGCTTAGCCCGTGGGGGGGCAGATACGCAGTATTTT.

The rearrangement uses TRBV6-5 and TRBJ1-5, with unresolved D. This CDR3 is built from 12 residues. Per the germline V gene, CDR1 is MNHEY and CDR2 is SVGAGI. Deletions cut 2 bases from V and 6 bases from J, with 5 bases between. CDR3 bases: TGTGCCAGCAGTTACATCGGTCAGCCCCAGCATTTT. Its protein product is CASSYIGQPQHF.

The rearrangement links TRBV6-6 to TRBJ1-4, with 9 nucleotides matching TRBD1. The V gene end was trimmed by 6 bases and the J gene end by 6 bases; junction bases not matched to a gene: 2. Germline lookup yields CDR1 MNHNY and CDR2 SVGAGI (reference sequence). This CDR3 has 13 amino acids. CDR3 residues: CASSRDRDEKLFF. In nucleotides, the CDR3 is TGTGCCAGCAGCCGGGACAGGGATGAAAAACTGTTTTTT.

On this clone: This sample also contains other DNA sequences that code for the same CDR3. The CDR3 DNA reads TGCGCCAGCAGCTTGTCTTCCGGGAGAAACACCGGGGAGCTGTTTTTT. It specifies CASSLSSGRNTGELFF. This chain uses TRBV5-1 with TRBJ2-2, with a weak D call TRBD2 (6 bases). The CDR3 is 16 residues long. V was cut by 1 base and J by 2 bases, with 12 bases left in between. Germline V gives CDR1 SGHRS, CDR2 YFSETQ.

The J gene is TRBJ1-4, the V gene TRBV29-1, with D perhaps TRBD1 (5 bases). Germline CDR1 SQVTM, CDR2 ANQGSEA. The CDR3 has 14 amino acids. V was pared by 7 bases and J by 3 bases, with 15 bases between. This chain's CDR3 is CSAAGDLANEKLFF. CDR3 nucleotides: TGCAGCGCCGCGGGGGATCTAGCTAATGAAAAACTGTTTTTT.

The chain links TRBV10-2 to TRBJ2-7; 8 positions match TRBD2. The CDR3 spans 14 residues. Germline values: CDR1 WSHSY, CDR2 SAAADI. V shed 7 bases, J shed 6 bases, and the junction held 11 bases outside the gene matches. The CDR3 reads CASTEAGAAGEQYF. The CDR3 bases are TGCGCCAGCACCGAAGCGGGAGCCGCGGGCGAGCAGTACTTC.

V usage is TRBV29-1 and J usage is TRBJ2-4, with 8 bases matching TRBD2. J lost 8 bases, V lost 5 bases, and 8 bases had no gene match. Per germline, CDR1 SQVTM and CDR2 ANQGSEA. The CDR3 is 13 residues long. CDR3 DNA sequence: TGCAGCGTTCGAGCGGGAGCTTTGGACATTCAGTACTTC. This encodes CSVRAGALDIQYF.

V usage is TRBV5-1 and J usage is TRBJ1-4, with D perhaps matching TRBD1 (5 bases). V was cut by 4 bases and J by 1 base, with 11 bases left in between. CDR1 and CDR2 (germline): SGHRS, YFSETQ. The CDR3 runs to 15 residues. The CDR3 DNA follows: TGCGCCAGCAGCGAAACGGGGGGAACTAATGAAAAACTGTTTTTT. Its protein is CASSETGGTNEKLFF.

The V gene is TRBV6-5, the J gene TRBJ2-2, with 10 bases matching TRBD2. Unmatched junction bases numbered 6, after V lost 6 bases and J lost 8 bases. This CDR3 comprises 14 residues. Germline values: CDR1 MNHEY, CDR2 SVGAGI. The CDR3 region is CASREREGLGELFF. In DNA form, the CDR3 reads TGTGCCAGCAGGGAGCGGGAGGGCCTTGGGGAGCTGTTTTTT.

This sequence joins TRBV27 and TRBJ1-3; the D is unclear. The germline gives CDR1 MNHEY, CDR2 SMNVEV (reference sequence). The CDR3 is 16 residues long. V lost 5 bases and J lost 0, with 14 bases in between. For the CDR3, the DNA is TGTGCCAGCAGTAGAGGCCAATACTCCTCTGGAAACACCATATATTTT. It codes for CASSRGQYSSGNTIYF.

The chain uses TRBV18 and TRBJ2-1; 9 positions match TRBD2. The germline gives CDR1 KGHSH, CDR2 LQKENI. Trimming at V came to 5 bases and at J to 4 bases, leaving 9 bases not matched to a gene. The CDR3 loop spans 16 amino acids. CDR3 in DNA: TGTGCCAGCTCAACCACCGCGCGGGGGGGTTACAATGAGCAGTTCTTC. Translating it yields CASSTTARGGYNEQFF.

Written as DNA, the CDR3 is TGTGCCAGCAGTTTGAGGGACAGGATCGAAAAACTGTTTTTT. It translates to CASSLRDRIEKLFF. The chain recombines TRBV28 with TRBJ1-4; 8 nucleotides align to TRBD1. The junction had 5 bases not matched to a gene; V was cut back by 3 bases and J by 8 bases. Germline V lookup: CDR1 MDHEN, CDR2 SYDVKM. This CDR3 region has 14 residues.

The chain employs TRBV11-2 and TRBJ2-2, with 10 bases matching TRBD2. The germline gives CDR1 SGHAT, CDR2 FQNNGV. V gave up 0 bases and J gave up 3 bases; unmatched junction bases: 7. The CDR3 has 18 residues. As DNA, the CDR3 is TGTGCCAGCAGCTTAGACGCGAGCGGGGGGGCGTACACCGGGGAGCTGTTTTTT. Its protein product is CASSLDASGGAYTGELFF.

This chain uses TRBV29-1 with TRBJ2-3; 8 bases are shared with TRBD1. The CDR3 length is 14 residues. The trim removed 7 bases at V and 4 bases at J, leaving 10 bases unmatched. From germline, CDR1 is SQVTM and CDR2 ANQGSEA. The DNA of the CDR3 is TGCAGCGCCAGGGGGCGGGACGGGCCAGATACGCAGTATTTT. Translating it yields CSARGRDGPDTQYF.

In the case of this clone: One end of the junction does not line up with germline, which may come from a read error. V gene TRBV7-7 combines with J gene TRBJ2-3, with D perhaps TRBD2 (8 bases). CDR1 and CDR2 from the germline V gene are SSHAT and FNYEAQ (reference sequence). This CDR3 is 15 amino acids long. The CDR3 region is CASSLAGTGTDTQYF. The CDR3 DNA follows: TGTGCTAGCAGCTTAGCGGGGACAGGCACAGATACGCAGTATTTT.

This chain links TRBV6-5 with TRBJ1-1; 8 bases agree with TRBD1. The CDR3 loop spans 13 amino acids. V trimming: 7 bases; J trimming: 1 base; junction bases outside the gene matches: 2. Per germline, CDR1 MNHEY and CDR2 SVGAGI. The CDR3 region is CASNGQGNTEAFF. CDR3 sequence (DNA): TGTGCCAGCAACGGACAGGGGAACACTGAAGCTTTCTTT.

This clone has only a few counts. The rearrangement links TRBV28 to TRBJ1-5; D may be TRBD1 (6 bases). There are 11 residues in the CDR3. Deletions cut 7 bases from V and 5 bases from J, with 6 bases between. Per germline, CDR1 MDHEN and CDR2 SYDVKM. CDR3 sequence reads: CASTGDQPQHF. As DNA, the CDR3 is TGTGCCAGCACAGGGGATCAGCCCCAGCATTTT.